This T cell receptor (beta chain) stems from a study of identical twins. About this clonotype: Its specificity is unknown.

Overall study findings and caveats: Invariant cells of the MAIT and iNKT types might have partly distorted the zero-insertion analyses. Alpha sequences that were out-of-frame and twin-shared showed an excess of low generation probability. Insertion counts were lower in abundant cord blood beta clonotypes, a trend that memory repertoires did not show.

The V end lost 1 base, the J end lost 7 bases, and 12 bases lay between the germline ends. The germline V gene encodes CDR1 LGHDT and CDR2 YNNKEL (reference sequence). The CDR3 is 14 residues long. Each CDR3 protein is one row after TCRdb ran MiXCR on the 5' RACE reads. Altogether 1.5 million or so distinct CDR3 sequences are present, roughly 35% being singletons, with the ten largest covering 0.25% to 0.3%. The gene calls are TRBV3-1 and TRBJ2-3; D uncertain. The clonotype comes from a newborn girl in good health. The material sequenced was cord blood. CDR3 sequence: CASSQVGPLNTQYF. DNA for the CDR3: TGTGCCAGCAGCCAAGTGGGTCCCCTGAATACGCAGTATTTT.